This T cell receptor beta chain was sequenced during a study of blood T cell repertoires in COVID-19. Libraries were prepared by immunoSEQ multiplex PCR; TCRdb keeps only in-frame clonotypes and omits some of them. Of around 70,000 clones in the sample, about 91% are singletons; the top ten hold under 8.5%. Trimming took 7 bases from V and 0 from J; bases not matched to a gene: 3. This CDR3 has 15 residues. Germline loops: CDR1 SNHLY, CDR2 FYNNEI. The clonotype comes from a human donor in a cohort sampled during active COVID-19. Source material: peripheral blood. This chain uses TRBV2 with TRBJ2-5; 12 bases line up with TRBD2. The CDR3: CASTSGGADQETQYF. The CDR3 coding sequence is TGTGCCAGCACTAGCGGGGGGGCCGACCAAGAGACCCAGTACTTC.